This TCR beta chain was profiled in a study of blood T cells in healthy people across ages. This CDR3 is 16 amino acids long. Trimming cost V 5 bases and J 0 bases; bases outside gene matches: 9. Per the germline V gene, CDR1 is DFQATT and CDR2 is SNEGSKA (reference sequence). Isolation recovered at least 6.5 million PBMCs from every sample. A J-beta primer mix and a sample-barcoded 5' primer were used in a second PCR of roughly 7 to 12 cycles. Each sample yielded at least 2.5 million CDR3-containing paired-end reads. TCRdb redid the calling of the 5' RACE reads with MiXCR, one entry per CDR3 protein. The profile covers over 950,000 distinct CDR3 sequences, with 45% to 60% appearing a single time and 20% to 25% taken by the ten largest.

The sequence was obtained from a woman aged 55-69 years in good health. The chain uses TRBV20-1 and TRBJ2-3; 9 nucleotides align to TRBD2. The sample taken for sequencing was blood. CDR3 in amino acids: CSALHGLATSTDTQYF. As DNA, the CDR3 is TGCAGTGCTCTCCATGGACTAGCGACTAGCACAGATACGCAGTATTTT.